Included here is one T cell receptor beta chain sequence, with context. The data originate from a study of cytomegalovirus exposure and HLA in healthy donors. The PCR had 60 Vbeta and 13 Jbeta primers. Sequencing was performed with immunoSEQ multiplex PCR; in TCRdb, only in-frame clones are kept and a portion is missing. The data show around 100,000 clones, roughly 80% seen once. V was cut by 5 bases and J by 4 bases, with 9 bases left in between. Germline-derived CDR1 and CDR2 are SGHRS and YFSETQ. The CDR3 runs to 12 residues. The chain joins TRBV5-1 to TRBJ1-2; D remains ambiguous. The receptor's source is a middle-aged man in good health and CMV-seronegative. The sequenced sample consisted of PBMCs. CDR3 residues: CASRPDTYGYTF. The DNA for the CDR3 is TGCGCCAGCAGACCTGACACCTATGGCTACACCTTC.